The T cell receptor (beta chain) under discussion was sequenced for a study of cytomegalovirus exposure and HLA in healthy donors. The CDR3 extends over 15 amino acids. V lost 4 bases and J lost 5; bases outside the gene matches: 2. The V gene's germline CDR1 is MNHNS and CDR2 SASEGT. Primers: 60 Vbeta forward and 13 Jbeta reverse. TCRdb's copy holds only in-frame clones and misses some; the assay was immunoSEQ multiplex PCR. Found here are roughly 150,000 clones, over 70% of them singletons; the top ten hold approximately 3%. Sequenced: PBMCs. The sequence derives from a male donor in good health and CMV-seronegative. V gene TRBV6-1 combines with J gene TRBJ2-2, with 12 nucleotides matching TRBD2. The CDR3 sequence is CASSVGTSGTGELFF. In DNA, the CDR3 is TGTGCCAGCAGTGTTGGGACTAGCGGGACCGGGGAGCTGTTTTTT.